Following are 29 T cell receptor beta chains from one sample sequenced in a study of cytomegalovirus exposure and HLA in healthy donors. Primers for the PCR totalled 60 Vbeta and 13 Jbeta. The assay was immunoSEQ multiplex PCR, and TCRdb's table has in-frame clones only and misses some. The table has about 210,000 clones, roughly 82% seen once. The sample comprised PBMCs. The receptors were sampled from a man in his forties in good health and CMV-seropositive.

The chain combines TRBV7-8 with TRBJ1-2; the D is unclear. The CDR3 is 12 residues long. The germline V gene has CDR1 SGHVS and CDR2 FQNEAQ. Trimming left V 4 bases short and J 2 bases short, with 5 bases between. The DNA for the CDR3 is TGTGCCAGCAGCTACCGGAACTATGGCTACACCTTC. Amino acid sequence: CASSYRNYGYTF.

The chain is built from TRBV30 and TRBJ1-1, with D possibly being TRBD1 (6 bases). Germline CDR1 GTSNPN, CDR2 SVGIG (reference sequence). Trimming stripped 1 base from V and 8 bases from J, with 26 bases between. This CDR3 is built from 17 residues. This chain's CDR3 is CAWSGSRTLGHQREAFF. The CDR3 DNA reads as TGTGCCTGGAGTGGGAGTAGGACTCTGGGACATCAGCGGGAAGCTTTCTTT.

The chain combines TRBV14 with TRBJ1-5, with TRBD1 as a possible D gene (5 bases). The CDR3 is 13 residues long. Germline V gene sequence: CDR1 SGHDN, CDR2 FVKESK. Trimming cost V 4 bases and J 9 bases, with 13 bases left between them. The CDR3 loop reads CASSRARGGPQHF. CDR3 coding DNA: TGTGCCAGCAGCCGAGCAAGGGGTGGGCCCCAGCATTTT.

The chain joins TRBV27 to TRBJ1-1; D might be TRBD1 (5 bases). The CDR3 runs 15 residues. The germline gives CDR1 MNHEY, CDR2 SMNVEV (reference sequence). The V end lost 6 bases, the J end lost 0 bases, and 14 bases lay between the germline ends. The chain's CDR3 is CASRGVRGMNTEAFF. DNA of the CDR3: TGTGCCAGCAGAGGGGTAAGGGGCATGAACACTGAAGCTTTCTTT.

This chain connects TRBV6-5 to TRBJ2-7, with 7 bases that match TRBD2. This CDR3 spans 14 amino acids. Trimming removed 4 bases from V and 5 bases from J; junction bases left unmatched: 8. Germline V CDR1 and CDR2: MNHEY, SVGAGI. CDR3 bases: TGTGCCAGCAGTTTTGCGGGGGAAATAAACGAGCAGTACTTC. Its translation is CASSFAGEINEQYF.

V and J are TRBV30 and TRBJ1-1; D is unclear. This CDR3 spans 13 amino acids. Germline CDR1 reads GTSNPN; CDR2 reads SVGIG (reference sequence). Trimming removed 8 bases from V and 1 base from J, with 14 bases in between. The CDR3 nucleotides read TGTGCCGGCTGCATTCAACCGAACACTGAAGCTTTCTTT. It specifies CAGCIQPNTEAFF.

The chain has TRBV2 and TRBJ2-1; D is perhaps TRBD2 (5 bases). Trimming removed 6 bases from V and 7 bases from J, with 10 bases in between. The germline CDR1 and CDR2 sequences are SNHLY and FYNNEI. CDR3 size: 12 residues. DNA for the CDR3: TGTGCCAGCAGCGGACTCCTGAATGAGCAGTTCTTC. This gives the protein CASSGLLNEQFF.

The chain joins TRBV5-4 to TRBJ1-1; D is unresolved. The germline V gene has CDR1 SGHNT and CDR2 YYREEE (reference sequence). The CDR3 spans 12 residues. V gave up 0 bases and J gave up 7 bases, with 7 bases separating them. CDR3 protein: CASSLGGYEAFF. CDR3 nucleotides: TGTGCCAGCAGCTTGGGAGGCTATGAAGCTTTCTTT.

This clone showed up just a few times. The chain links TRBV7-3 to TRBJ1-2; TRBD1 agrees at 9 bases. J gave up 11 bases and V 5 bases, and 12 bases lay outside the gene matches. CDR1 and CDR2 (germline): SGHTA, FQGTGA. This CDR3 comprises 14 residues. CDR3 in DNA: TGTGCCAGCAGCAAAACGGGACAGGGTAACGTTTACACCTTC. It encodes CASSKTGQGNVYTF.

V usage is TRBV5-1 and J usage is TRBJ2-3; 16 bases are shared with TRBD2. Germline CDR1 is SGHRS and CDR2 is YFSETQ. With 0 bases clipped from V and 4 bases from J, the junction kept 2 bases outside the gene matches. This CDR3 has 17 residues. This chain's CDR3 is CASSLAGTSGRADTQYF. As DNA, the CDR3 is TGCGCCAGCAGCTTGGCCGGGACTAGCGGGAGGGCAGATACGCAGTATTTT. Full variable domain (outside the CDR3, taken from reference TRBV5-1 and TRBJ2-3): KAGVTQTPRYLIKTRGQQVTLSCSPISGHRSVSWYQQTPGQGLQFLFEYFSETQRNKGNFPGRFSGRQFSNSRSEMNVSTLELGDSALYLCASSLAGTSGRADTQYFGPGTRLTVL.

V is TRBV6-1 and J is TRBJ1-5; possibly TRBD1 for D (5 bases). V was shortened by 2 bases and J by 7 bases, with 9 bases between the two germline ends. The CDR3 has 13 amino acids. Germline V gives CDR1 MNHNS, CDR2 SASEGT. DNA of the CDR3: TGTGCCAGCAGTGAACAGGGCTCACAGCCCCAGCATTTT. Translation gives CASSEQGSQPQHF.

The genes are TRBV9 and TRBJ2-1; TRBD2 agrees at 13 bases. Germline loops: CDR1 SGDLS, CDR2 YYNGEE. The V and J ends lost 3 bases and 4 bases, in that order; junction bases with no gene match: 1. The CDR3 is 15 amino acids. CDR3 sequence reads: CASSALAGGYNEQFF. The DNA for the CDR3 is TGTGCCAGCAGCGCACTAGCGGGAGGGTACAATGAGCAGTTCTTC.

The chain has TRBV5-1 and TRBJ2-7; TRBD1 matches 9 bases. This CDR3 spans 15 amino acids. CDR1 is SGHRS and CDR2 is YFSETQ in the germline V gene. V gave up 3 bases and J gave up 5 bases; unmatched junction bases: 9. The CDR3 DNA reads TGCGCCAGCAGCTCAACCGGGACAGGGAGCCACGAGCAGTACTTC. Translation gives CASSSTGTGSHEQYF.

This clone has more than one count but fewer than ten. The V call is TRBV6-1, the J call TRBJ2-6; TRBD1 matches at 7 bases. CDR1 and CDR2 (germline): MNHNS, SASEGT. V was pared by 6 bases and J by 5 bases, with 7 bases of the junction left unmatched. The CDR3 length is 15 residues. The CDR3 DNA follows: TGTGCCAGCAGCCACGGACAGGCGAGGGCCAACGTCCTGACTTTC. Encoded protein: CASSHGQARANVLTF.

Of note for this clone: An end of the junction differs from the germline gene, which may be a read error. The chain uses TRBV27 and TRBJ1-2; D remains unclear. Germline loops: CDR1 MNHEY, CDR2 SMNVEV (reference sequence). The CDR3 covers 13 residues. This CDR3 reads CASSVGRNYGYTF. The DNA for the CDR3 is TGTGCCAGCAGTGTAGGCAGAAACTACGGCTACACCTTC.

The CDR3: CASSLEEVNEQFF. DNA for the CDR3: TGCGCCAGCAGCTTGGAGGAGGTAAATGAGCAGTTCTTC. The rearrangement uses TRBV5-1 and TRBJ2-1; D perhaps matches TRBD2 (5 bases). The V end was cut by 0 bases, the J end by 7 bases, with 8 bases between. Germline CDR1 reads SGHRS; CDR2 reads YFSETQ. This CDR3 spans 13 amino acids.

The rearrangement uses TRBV5-5 and TRBJ1-1, with D possibly matching TRBD1 (5 bases). V was trimmed by 0 bases and J by 1 base, leaving 13 bases between them. CDR3 length: 16 amino acids. Germline V CDR1 and CDR2: SGHKS, YYEKEE (reference sequence). CDR3 residues: CASSLVLGLTNTEAFF. The CDR3 nucleotides are TGTGCCAGCAGCTTGGTGCTGGGGCTTACGAACACTGAAGCTTTCTTT.

The chain carries TRBV5-1 and TRBJ1-2, with TRBD1 matching over 10 bases. Per germline, CDR1 SGHRS and CDR2 YFSETQ. The CDR3 contains 14 residues. J gave up 5 bases and V 1 base, and 2 bases lay outside the gene matches. In nucleotides, the CDR3 is TGCGCCAGCAGCTTGTGGGACAGGGGATATGGCTACACCTTC. Translated, it gives CASSLWDRGYGYTF.

This clone was seen more than once but under ten times. The chain recombines TRBV19 with TRBJ1-2; TRBD1 matches 8 bases. CDR1 is LNHDA, CDR2 SQIVND, per germline (reference sequence). CDR3 length: 13 residues. After removal of 7 bases from V and 7 bases from J, the junction contained 8 bases not matched to a gene. DNA for the CDR3: TGTGCCAGTACCCCTGGGACAGGCGGTGGCTACACCTTC. Amino acids: CASTPGTGGGYTF.

The genes are TRBV5-4 and TRBJ2-2; D might be TRBD2 (6 bases). Germline values: CDR1 SGHNT, CDR2 YYREEE (reference sequence). V lost 0 bases and J 1 base, leaving 10 bases between the germline ends. This CDR3 comprises 16 residues. CDR3: CASSLAGTWNTGELFF. The DNA of the CDR3 is TGTGCCAGCAGCTTGGCCGGGACTTGGAACACCGGGGAGCTGTTTTTT. Drawing the rest from reference TRBV5-4 and TRBJ2-2, the complete variable domain is ETGVTQSPTHLIKTRGQQVTLRCSSQSGHNTVSWYQQALGQGPQFIFQYYREEENGRGNFPPRFSGLQFPNYSSELNVNALELDDSALYLCASSLAGTWNTGELFFGEGSRLTVL.

In its sample, this clone was seen once. The rearrangement uses TRBV6-1 and TRBJ1-1; 7 bases are shared with TRBD1. Germline CDR1 reads MNHNS; CDR2 reads SASEGT. CDR3 length equals 16 residues. Trimming at V came to 4 bases and at J to 4 bases, leaving 12 bases not matched to a gene. CDR3 coding DNA: TGTGCCAGCAGTGTGACAGGGACCCTCGGAGTCACTGAAGCTTTCTTT. This sequence encodes CASSVTGTLGVTEAFF.

J is TRBJ1-5 and V is TRBV6-1; D is perhaps TRBD1 (5 bases). CDR1 and CDR2 from the germline V gene are MNHNS and SASEGT. V lost 5 bases, J lost 9 bases, and 17 bases lay in between. CDR3 length: 14 amino acids. This CDR3 is CASSPGVQSGPQHF. The DNA for the CDR3 is TGTGCCAGCAGTCCGGGGGTACAATCAGGGCCCCAGCATTTT.

This chain joins TRBV10-2 and TRBJ2-7, with 10 bases lining up with TRBD1. The CDR3 sequence is 15 residues long. The germline gives CDR1 WSHSY, CDR2 SAAADI. With 6 bases clipped from V and 2 bases from J, the junction kept 7 bases outside the gene matches. CDR3 loop: CASSGPGQGAYEQYV. CDR3 DNA: TGCGCCAGCAGCGGACCTGGACAGGGGGCCTACGAGCAGTACGTC.

The V gene is TRBV7-6, the J gene TRBJ1-4; 8 nucleotides align to TRBD1. Unmatched junction bases numbered 11, after V lost 1 base and J lost 4 bases. The CDR3 covers 18 residues. CDR1 is SGHVS, CDR2 FNYEAQ, per germline. The CDR3 here is CASSLGSDRGMGNEKLFF. CDR3 DNA: TGTGCCAGCAGCTTAGGAAGCGACAGGGGCATGGGTAATGAAAAACTGTTTTTT.

The chain carries TRBV9 and TRBJ2-7, with 7 positions matching TRBD1. After removal of 0 bases from V and 2 bases from J, the junction contained 5 bases not matched to a gene. The CDR3 is made up of 15 amino acids. Looked up from germline, CDR1 is SGDLS and CDR2 is YYNGEE. In DNA, the CDR3 is TGTGCCAGCAGCGTAGAAACAGGGGCTACCTACGAGCAGTACTTC. As protein: CASSVETGATYEQYF.

This clone was detected only a few times. This sequence joins TRBV28 and TRBJ1-2; 9 bases match TRBD1. The germline V gene has CDR1 MDHEN and CDR2 SYDVKM. CDR3 size: 18 residues. The V and J ends lost 1 base and 2 bases, in that order; junction bases with no gene match: 11. CDR3 amino acids: CASSLFPGTGPMNYGYTF. In DNA form, the CDR3 reads TGTGCCAGCAGTTTATTTCCTGGGACAGGGCCTATGAACTATGGCTACACCTTC.

The CDR3 sequence is CASSDTTGGLTEAFF. CDR3 DNA sequence: TGTGCCAGCAGCGACACGACAGGGGGCCTTACTGAAGCTTTCTTT. This chain joins TRBV7-9 and TRBJ1-1; 10 bases fit TRBD1. This CDR3 comprises 15 residues. V lost 5 bases, J lost 5 bases, and 8 bases stayed unmatched. Germline values: CDR1 SEHNR, CDR2 FQNEAQ (reference sequence). Drawing the rest from reference TRBV7-9 and TRBJ1-1, the complete variable domain is DTGVSQNPRHKITKRGQNVTFRCDPISEHNRLYWYRQTLGQGPEFLTYFQNEAQLEKSRLLSDRFSAERPKGSFSTLEIQRTEQGDSAMYLCASSDTTGGLTEAFFGQGTRLTVV.

The genes are TRBV7-6 and TRBJ2-5, with 8 bases lining up with TRBD2. The CDR3 spans 16 residues. The germline CDR1 and CDR2 sequences are SGHVS and FNYEAQ. Trimming at V came to 4 bases and at J to 1 base, leaving 8 bases not matched to a gene. This CDR3 is CASSSPPAGGQETQYF. CDR3 nucleotides: TGTGCCAGCAGCTCCCCCCCGGCGGGAGGCCAAGAGACCCAGTACTTC.

The rearrangement joins TRBV5-4 to TRBJ2-1; D not resolved. The V gene's germline CDR1 is SGHNT and CDR2 YYREEE (reference sequence). The CDR3 contains 15 residues. V was shortened by 4 bases and J by 0 bases, with 11 bases between the two germline ends. In DNA, the CDR3 is TGTGCCAGCAGCCTCCCCCCTAGCTCCTACAATGAGCAGTTCTTC. It yields the protein CASSLPPSSYNEQFF.